The sequence of this T cell receptor beta chain was determined in a study of radiotherapy plus CTLA-4 blockade in lung cancer. For the study at large: Patients showed objective responses in 15% to 20% of cases and disease control in more than 25%. Study-level findings and limits: Reported findings show early blood T cell clone dynamics, with interferon-beta, best predicted response.

Only in-frame clones appear in the TCRdb table, and some are missing; sequencing was by immunoSEQ multiplex PCR. Of approximately 110,000 clones listed, approximately 77% are singletons. Between the trimmed V and J ends, which lost 1 base and 2 bases, there was a span of 9 bases. CDR3 length equals 14 residues. Germline CDR1 reads SGHTA; CDR2 reads FQGNSA. This clone was seen only a few times. What it recognizes is unknown. Sequencing used peripheral blood, obtained from a patient treated with radiotherapy plus ipilimumab. The J gene is TRBJ2-7, the V gene TRBV7-2; a weak D match, TRBD2 (7 bases). The TCR originated in a human donor with non-small cell lung cancer that progressed on radiotherapy plus ipilimumab. Some clones in this sample may be carry-over from other donors' samples. CDR3 DNA sequence: TGTGCCAGCAGCTTAGGGGGGGGCCCCTACGAGCAGTACTTC. This encodes CASSLGGGPYEQYF.